Following are 30 T cell receptor beta chains from one sample sequenced in a study of blood T cell repertoires in COVID-19 (dated by TCRdb to about 2020). The library was built by means of the immunoSEQ multiplex PCR assay. This is the immuneACCESS table as TCRdb keeps it, with only in-frame sequences that have V and J called. A part of the clones is gone; compared with another copy, unresolved V genes explain less than half, and the rest is unexplained. The sample table records roughly 63,000 clones; 74% of these occur just once. Clones ranked in the top ten supply approximately 30% of the sample. Sequences were obtained from peripheral blood. The source of these receptors is a woman older than 75 with acute or convalescent COVID-19.

V and J are TRBV24-1 and TRBJ2-1; 9 bases are shared with TRBD1. Germline V gives CDR1 KGHDR, CDR2 SFDVKD. The J segment lost 4 bases and the V segment lost 0 bases, leaving 0 bases of the junction unmatched. This CDR3 has 15 amino acids. Written as DNA, the CDR3 is TGTGCCACCAGTGATTTGGGACAGGGGTACAATGAGCAGTTCTTC. Its protein product is CATSDLGQGYNEQFF.

V and J are TRBV7-3 and TRBJ2-1; 13 bases align to TRBD2. V dropped 0 bases and J dropped 8; count of bases not matched to a gene: 10. CDR1 and CDR2 from the germline V gene are SGHTA and FQGTGA. CDR3 length: 18 amino acids. The CDR3 protein is CASSLTWTSGRGGYEQFF. CDR3 coding DNA: TGTGCCAGCAGCTTAACATGGACTAGCGGGAGAGGTGGGTATGAGCAGTTCTTC.

The chain combines TRBV11-3 with TRBJ2-1; no clear D. V lost 3 bases to trimming and J lost 4 bases, with 10 bases between them. The CDR3 is made up of 14 amino acids. CDR1 is SGHNT and CDR2 is YENEEA in the germline V gene. CDR3 residues: CASSLARSYNEQFF. The CDR3 bases are TGTGCCAGCAGCTTGGCGAGGAGTTACAATGAGCAGTTCTTC.

This clone was seen more than once but under ten times. The CDR3 region is CASSQDPRGLEQYF. CDR3 sequence (DNA): TGCGCCAGCAGCCAAGATCCCCGGGGTTTGGAGCAGTACTTC. The chain has TRBV4-3 and TRBJ2-7; the D gene is possibly TRBD2 (5 bases). The V gene lost 0 bases and the J gene lost 7 bases, with 13 bases spanning the gap. The CDR3 length is 14 residues. CDR1 and CDR2 (germline): LGHNA, YSLEER.

This clone was seen a handful of times. The rearrangement links TRBV4-1 to TRBJ1-5, with D possibly being TRBD1 (5 bases). The V end lost 3 bases, the J end lost 3 bases, and 18 bases lay between the germline ends. The CDR3 is 17 amino acids. The germline V gene encodes CDR1 MGHRA and CDR2 YSYEKL. CDR3 bases: TGCGCCAGCAGCCAGGGGGAGGCCATGGGATACAATCAGCCCCAGCATTTT. It codes for CASSQGEAMGYNQPQHF.

The CDR3 coding sequence is TGTGCCAGCAGTTTTAACAGGGGTGTCAATCAGCCCCAGCATTTT. It encodes CASSFNRGVNQPQHF. The rearrangement joins TRBV28 to TRBJ1-5; 7 nucleotides agree with TRBD1. From germline, CDR1 is MDHEN and CDR2 SYDVKM. This CDR3 is built from 15 residues. Germline trimming cut 3 bases from V and 3 bases from J; bases unmatched to any gene: 5.

The chain combines TRBV6-5 with TRBJ2-5, with TRBD1 matching over 7 bases. Germline V lookup: CDR1 MNHEY, CDR2 SVGAGI. Losses at the gene ends were 0 bases for V and 0 bases for J; bases not matched to a gene: 4. The CDR3 loop spans 16 amino acids. The CDR3 nucleotides are TGTGCCAGCAGTTACTCGACAGGGTCCTACCAAGAGACCCAGTACTTC. It encodes CASSYSTGSYQETQYF.

The table lists this clone with a count of one. The genes are TRBV4-3 and TRBJ2-5; maybe TRBD1 (8 bases). Germline V CDR1 and CDR2: LGHNA, YSLEER. V gave up 1 base and J gave up 2 bases, with 20 bases separating them. The CDR3 consists of 18 residues. The chain's CDR3 is CASSQATGGDQFQETQYF. In DNA, the CDR3 is TGCGCCAGCAGCCAAGCAACAGGGGGGGACCAATTTCAAGAGACCCAGTACTTC.

DNA of the CDR3: TGTGCCAGCAGTTCGGGACAGGGGGACGAGCAGTACTTC. It encodes CASSSGQGDEQYF. The rearrangement joins TRBV27 to TRBJ2-7; 11 bases are a match to TRBD1. Germline trimming cut 4 bases from V and 5 bases from J; bases unmatched to any gene: 1. Germline CDR1 reads MNHEY; CDR2 reads SMNVEV (reference sequence). This CDR3 has 13 residues.

The chain recombines TRBV21-1 with TRBJ1-6; no check of the table's D call, TRBD1, against the DNA was made. TRBV21-1 corresponds to a pseudogene. The CDR3 loop spans 19 amino acids. The CDR3 region has the DNA TGTGCCAGCAGCAAAGGAGGATGCGACAGCAGGTCCTATAATTCACCCCTCCACTTT. The encoded protein is CASSKGGCDSRSYNSPLHF.

The V call is TRBV4-1, the J call TRBJ2-7, with TRBD1 matching 12 bases. This CDR3 has 16 amino acids. With 1 base clipped from V and 6 bases from J, the junction kept 7 bases outside the gene matches. Germline V gives CDR1 MGHRA, CDR2 YSYEKL. The CDR3 here is CASSQGRDRGRVEQYF. In DNA form, the CDR3 reads TGCGCCAGCAGCCAAGGGAGGGACAGGGGGCGCGTCGAGCAGTACTTC.

The chain is built from TRBV28 and TRBJ2-3; 15 bases map to TRBD2. The CDR3 has 19 amino acids. Trimming took 5 bases from V and 1 from J; bases not matched to a gene: 10. Looked up from germline, CDR1 is MDHEN and CDR2 is SYDVKM. CDR3 nucleotide sequence: TGTGCCAGCAGTACTCCCGGACTAGCGGGAGGGGGCGGCACAGATACGCAGTATTTT. Residues: CASSTPGLAGGGGTDTQYF.

The chain combines TRBV7-8 with TRBJ2-1; 7 bases map to TRBD2. Germline values: CDR1 SGHVS, CDR2 FQNEAQ. V dropped 5 bases and J dropped 5; count of bases not matched to a gene: 9. The CDR3 runs 15 residues. CDR3 sequence reads: CASSPQGGSDNEQFF. The CDR3 nucleotides are TGTGCCAGCAGCCCCCAAGGCGGGAGCGACAATGAGCAGTTCTTC.

V gene TRBV19 combines with J gene TRBJ2-2; D remains ambiguous. Deletions cut 3 bases from V and 0 bases from J, with 11 bases between. Germline V CDR1 and CDR2: LNHDA, SQIVND (reference sequence). The CDR3 runs to 16 residues. The CDR3 sequence is CASSIAGLTNTGELFF. The CDR3 nucleotides read TGTGCCAGTAGTATTGCTGGCCTGACGAACACCGGGGAGCTGTTTTTT.

This clone is medium-sized. J is TRBJ2-3 and V is TRBV6-2 or TRBV6-3; 8 bases agree with TRBD1. Germline V CDR1 and CDR2: MNHEY, SVGEGT. CDR3 size: 18 residues. The trim removed 3 bases at V and 2 bases at J, leaving 13 bases unmatched. CDR3 sequence: CASSYWARTGKDTDTQYF. The CDR3 nucleotides read TGTGCCAGCAGTTATTGGGCCCGGACAGGGAAGGACACAGATACGCAGTATTTT.

This clone was seen a handful of times. V usage is TRBV24-1 and J usage is TRBJ1-1; 7 bases are a match to TRBD1. Trimming removed 4 bases from V and 1 base from J; junction bases left unmatched: 8. The germline CDR1 and CDR2 sequences are KGHDR and SFDVKD. The CDR3 is 16 residues long. CDR3 sequence reads: CATSDARTGGNTEAFF. In DNA, the CDR3 is TGTGCCACCAGTGACGCTAGGACAGGTGGGAACACTGAAGCTTTCTTT.

This chain joins TRBV21-1 and TRBJ2-7; the table gives TRBD2 as D, unverified against the DNA. TRBV21-1 is a listed pseudogene. This CDR3 comprises 19 residues. CDR3 amino acids: CASSQKTGTVQAGGGEQYF. The CDR3 coding sequence is TGTGCCAGCAGCCAAAAGACCGGGACAGTACAAGCGGGAGGGGGTGAGCAGTACTTC.

The J gene is TRBJ1-5, the V gene TRBV6-5, with D perhaps matching TRBD1 (5 bases). Germline-derived CDR1 and CDR2 are MNHEY and SVGAGI. V shed 6 bases and J shed 3 bases, with 9 bases lying between them. The CDR3 extends over 13 amino acids. The CDR3, as DNA: TGTGCCAGCAGGGCGGGGCCCAATCAGCCCCAGCATTTT. It codes for CASRAGPNQPQHF.

This clone was detected ten times or more. This sequence joins TRBV27 and TRBJ1-4; no clear D gene. There are 14 residues in the CDR3. Germline values: CDR1 MNHEY, CDR2 SMNVEV (reference sequence). V was trimmed by 5 bases and J by 7 bases, leaving 14 bases between them. The CDR3 region has the DNA TGTGCCAGCAGTAATCGGGCGGGCAGTGAAAAACTGTTTTTT. Encoded protein: CASSNRAGSEKLFF.

For the CDR3, the DNA is TGTGCCAGCACGGAAACGGGGTACTCCTACGAGCAGTACTTC. This gives the protein CASTETGYSYEQYF. The chain uses TRBV28 and TRBJ2-7; D may be TRBD2 (5 bases). V dropped 7 bases and J dropped 0 bases, with 13 bases sitting between them. CDR1 is MDHEN and CDR2 is SYDVKM in the germline V gene. The CDR3 is made up of 14 amino acids.

The chain couples TRBV19 to TRBJ2-1; D is ambiguous. The CDR3 sequence is 12 residues long. V was clipped by 4 bases and J by 3 bases, with 4 bases between them. Germline lookup yields CDR1 LNHDA and CDR2 SQIVND (reference sequence). CDR3 sequence (DNA): TGTGCCAGTAGTAGGAGCTACAATGAGCAGTTCTTC. Encoded protein: CASSRSYNEQFF.

The rearrangement links TRBV7-2 to TRBJ2-7; D is possibly TRBD1 (6 bases). From germline, CDR1 is SGHTA and CDR2 FQGNSA. V was cut by 1 base and J by 3 bases, with 13 bases left in between. The CDR3 loop spans 15 amino acids. CDR3: CASSLGRGRGYEQYF. CDR3 DNA: TGTGCCAGCAGCTTAGGTCGCGGCAGGGGCTACGAGCAGTACTTC.

This clone was recorded many times. This chain links TRBV5-6 with TRBJ1-2; D uncertain. V was pared by 5 bases and J by 0 bases, with 20 bases between. The CDR3 contains 17 residues. CDR1 is SGHDT and CDR2 is YYEEEE in the germline V gene. CDR3 region: CASRYQRNAGPNYGYTF. DNA for the CDR3: TGTGCCAGCAGGTATCAAAGAAACGCGGGCCCTAACTATGGCTACACCTTC.

This clone came up a few times. The rearrangement uses TRBV5-1 and TRBJ2-2; the match to TRBD2 covers 14 bases. The length of the CDR3 is 17 residues. Per the germline V gene, CDR1 is SGHRS and CDR2 is YFSETQ. V lost 3 bases to trimming and J lost 6 bases; unmatched junction nucleotides: 7. The CDR3 spells CASSSPGLAGVPGELFF. DNA of the CDR3: TGCGCCAGCAGCTCCCCGGGACTAGCGGGAGTCCCCGGGGAGCTGTTTTTT.

V usage is TRBV28 and J usage is TRBJ1-4; D may be TRBD1 (6 bases). The germline CDR1 and CDR2 sequences are MDHEN and SYDVKM. V lost 10 bases to trimming and J lost 0 bases, with 12 bases between them. The CDR3 totals 14 residues. As DNA, the CDR3 is TGTGCCACCCTACAGGGCGCAACTAATGAAAAACTGTTTTTT. Its translation is CATLQGATNEKLFF.

V is TRBV10-2 and J is TRBJ1-3, with D perhaps matching TRBD1 (5 bases). Germline V gene data show CDR1 as WSHSY and CDR2 as SAAADI. The CDR3 consists of 15 residues. With 6 bases removed from V and 2 bases from J, the gap between germline ends came to 14 bases. Here the CDR3 reads CASRQGPLAGNTIYF. In DNA form, the CDR3 reads TGCGCCAGCAGGCAGGGCCCACTCGCTGGAAACACCATATATTTT.

The chain has TRBV5-6 and TRBJ1-5; D not resolved. Germline V gene sequence: CDR1 SGHDT, CDR2 YYEEEE. The CDR3 sequence is 15 residues long. V lost 0 bases to trimming and J lost 3 bases, with 10 bases between them. The CDR3 region is CASSLVSGDNQPQHF. Here the CDR3 DNA reads TGTGCCAGCAGCTTGGTATCCGGTGACAATCAGCCCCAGCATTTT.

This clone was counted ten times or more. The chain links TRBV28 to TRBJ1-5, with TRBD1 identical over 11 bases. Per germline, CDR1 MDHEN and CDR2 SYDVKM. This CDR3 has 14 residues. The V gene end was trimmed by 5 bases and the J gene end by 9 bases; junction bases not matched to a gene: 6. CDR3 DNA: TGTGCCAGCAGTCGGACAGGGGGCCGGGGGCCCCAGCATTTT. Residues: CASSRTGGRGPQHF.

This clone was detected once. This chain links TRBV28 with TRBJ2-3; 8 bases line up with TRBD1. The germline V gene encodes CDR1 MDHEN and CDR2 SYDVKM. The CDR3 runs to 13 residues. J was trimmed by 4 bases and V by 6 bases; bases with no gene match: 3. CDR3 sequence: CASRGQGPDTQYF. Here the CDR3 DNA reads TGTGCCAGCAGAGGACAGGGCCCAGATACGCAGTATTTT. The variable domain in full, completed from reference TRBV28 and TRBJ2-3, reads DVKVTQSSRYLVKRTGEKVFLECVQDMDHENMFWYRQDPGLGLRLIYFSYDVKMKEKGDIPEGYSVSREKKERFSLILESASTNQTSMYLCASRGQGPDTQYFGPGTRLTVL.

The chain combines TRBV5-4 with TRBJ1-1, with 8 bases identical to TRBD1. Germline assignment: CDR1 SGHNT and CDR2 YYREEE (reference sequence). The trim removed 5 bases at V and 11 bases at J, leaving 14 bases unmatched. CDR3 length equals 14 residues. CDR3 sequence reads: CASRQTTGELGAFF. CDR3 DNA sequence: TGTGCCAGCAGACAAACGACAGGGGAGCTTGGGGCTTTCTTT.